Only one count was recorded for the clone carrying this T cell receptor beta chain. This record comes from a study of blood T cell repertoires in COVID-19. As for the study in general: Researchers got acute and convalescent COVID-19 samples from the United States, Italy and Spain. T cells, B-cell-depleted T cells, or PBMCs supplied cDNA or gDNA.

In the original workflow: Reference gene primer amplification gave estimated nucleated cell counts. Using immunoSEQ multiplex PCR, the repertoire was profiled, and TCRdb retains in-frame clones only, with some absent. That table supplies the V and J calls and clone size; D and trimming were determined from the DNA. The sample lists 90,000 to 150,000 clones; roughly nine tenths were seen once. Trimming left V 5 bases short and J 0 bases short, with 13 bases between. There are 15 residues in the CDR3. Germline assignment: CDR1 MDHEN and CDR2 SYDVKM. The sequence came from a man in his 70s with active or convalescent COVID-19. The rearrangement joins TRBV28 to TRBJ1-2, with a weak D call TRBD1 (6 bases). The material sequenced was peripheral blood. CDR3 DNA: TGTGCCAGCAGTCCCAACAGGGCTACTAACTATGGCTACACCTTC. Translating gives CASSPNRATNYGYTF.